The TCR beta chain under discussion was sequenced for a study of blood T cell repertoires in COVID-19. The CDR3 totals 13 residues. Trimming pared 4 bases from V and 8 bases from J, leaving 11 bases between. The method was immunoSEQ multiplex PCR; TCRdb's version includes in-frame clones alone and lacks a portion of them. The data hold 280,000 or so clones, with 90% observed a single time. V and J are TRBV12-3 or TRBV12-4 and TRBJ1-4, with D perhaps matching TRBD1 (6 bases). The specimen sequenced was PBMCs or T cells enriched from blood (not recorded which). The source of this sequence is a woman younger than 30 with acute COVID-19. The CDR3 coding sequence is TGTGCCAGCAGTTACAGGGACAACGAAAAACTGTTTTTT. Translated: CASSYRDNEKLFF.